This entry concerns a single T cell receptor (beta chain). Amplified TCR beta CDR3 regions derived from RNA transcripts. Researchers ran a first-round RT-PCR on the TCR CDR3 using the HTBI primer set. TCRdb passed the multiplex PCR reads through MiXCR, listing each CDR3 protein once. This repertoire shows 400,000 or so distinct CDR3 sequences, 11% to 15% found once; its top ten account for 28%. The data originate from a study of T cells in Graves' hyperthyroidism and ophthalmopathy. Under 3 months was the duration of disease in ophthalmopathy patients, who also had a Clinical Activity Score of at least 3 and a NOSPECS grade of at least 4. This receptor was identified in a man aged 50-60 years with Graves' ophthalmopathy. Sample: blood.

The CDR3 spells CASSVPDRAPYNEQFF. The CDR3 bases are TGTGCCAGCAGCGTACCGGACAGGGCCCCCTACAATGAGCAGTTCTTC. J is TRBJ2-1 and V is TRBV9, with TRBD1 matching 8 bases. The CDR3 spans 16 residues. The V gene's germline CDR1 is SGDLS and CDR2 YYNGEE. The junction had 5 bases not matched to a gene; V was cut back by 1 base and J by 2 bases.